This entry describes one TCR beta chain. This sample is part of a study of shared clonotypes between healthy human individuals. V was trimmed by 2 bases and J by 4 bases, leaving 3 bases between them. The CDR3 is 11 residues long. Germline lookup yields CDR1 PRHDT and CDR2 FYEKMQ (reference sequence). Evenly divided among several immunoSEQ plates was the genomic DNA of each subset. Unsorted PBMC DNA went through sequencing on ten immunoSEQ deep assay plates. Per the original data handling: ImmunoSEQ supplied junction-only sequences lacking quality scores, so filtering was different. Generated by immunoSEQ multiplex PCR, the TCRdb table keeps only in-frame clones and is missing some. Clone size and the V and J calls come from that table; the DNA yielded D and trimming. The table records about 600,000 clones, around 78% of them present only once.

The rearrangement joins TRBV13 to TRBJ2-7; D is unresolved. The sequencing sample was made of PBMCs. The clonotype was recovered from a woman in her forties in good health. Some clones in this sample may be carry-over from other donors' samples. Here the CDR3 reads CASSLIYEQYF. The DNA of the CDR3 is TGTGCCAGCAGCTTAATTTACGAGCAGTACTTC.